This T cell receptor (beta chain) was observed in a study of blood T cell repertoires in COVID-19. The CDR3 totals 16 residues. V lost 4 bases and J lost 0; bases outside the gene matches: 9. Germline V gives CDR1 SGHRS, CDR2 YFSETQ. The data were produced by immunoSEQ multiplex PCR, yet TCRdb's version contains in-frame clones alone and is incomplete. Counted here are 120,000 or so clones, roughly 90% occurring once; the ten biggest clones make up less than 8%. This receptor was taken from a man aged 50-59 years with acute or convalescent COVID-19. The sample consisted of peripheral blood. The V call is TRBV5-1, the J call TRBJ2-7, with 8 nucleotides matching TRBD1. Here the CDR3 reads CASSHTSGGASYEQYF. The CDR3, as DNA: TGCGCCAGCAGCCATACTTCAGGGGGCGCCTCCTACGAGCAGTACTTC.